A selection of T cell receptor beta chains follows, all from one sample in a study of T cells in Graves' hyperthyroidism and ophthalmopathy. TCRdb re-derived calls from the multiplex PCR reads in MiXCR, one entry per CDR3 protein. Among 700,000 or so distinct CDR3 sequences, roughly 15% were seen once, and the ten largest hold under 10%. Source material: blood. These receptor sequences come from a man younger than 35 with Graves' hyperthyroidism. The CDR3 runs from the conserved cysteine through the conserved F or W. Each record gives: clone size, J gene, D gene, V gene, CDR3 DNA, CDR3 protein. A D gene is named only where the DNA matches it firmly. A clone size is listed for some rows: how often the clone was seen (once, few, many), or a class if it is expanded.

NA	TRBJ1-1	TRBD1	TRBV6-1	TGTGCCAGCAGCCTTACCGACAGGGCTGAAGCTTTCTTT	CASSLTDRAEAFF
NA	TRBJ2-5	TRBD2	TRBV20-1	TGCAGTGCTAGAGATACCGGGAGGGCCGGGGAGACCCAGTACTTC	CSARDTGRAGETQYF
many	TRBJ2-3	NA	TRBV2	TGTGCCAGCAGTGATCGTTTGCGGACCACAGATACGCAGTATTTT	CASSDRLRTTDTQYF
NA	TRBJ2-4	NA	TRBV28	TGTGCCAGCAGTTTTAGGGGTCTTTCCGAAAACATTCAGTACTTC	CASSFRGLSENIQYF
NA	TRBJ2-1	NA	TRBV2	TGTGCCAGCAGAGCTCTAGGGGCTTCCTCCTACAATGAGCAGTTCTTC	CASRALGASSYNEQFF
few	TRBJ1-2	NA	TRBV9	TGTGCCAGCACCAAGTTGGGGGATGGCTACACCTTC	CASTKLGDGYTF
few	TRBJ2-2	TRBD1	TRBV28	TGTGCCAGCAGGCCTGGGACAGGGAACACCGGGGAGCTGTTTTTT	CASRPGTGNTGELFF
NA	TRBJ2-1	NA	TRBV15	TGTGCCACCGGCAGAGATGGGAATTCCTACAATGAGCAGTTCTTC	CATGRDGNSYNEQFF
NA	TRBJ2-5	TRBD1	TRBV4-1	TGCGCCAGCAGCCAAGGGACAGGGGGCGCGGGAGAGACCCAGTACTTC	CASSQGTGGAGETQYF
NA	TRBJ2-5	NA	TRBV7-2	TGTGCCAGCAGCGTGATTCAAGAGACCCAGTACTTC	CASSVIQETQYF
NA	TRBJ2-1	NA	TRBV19	TGTGCCAGTAGTATAGAAGGCAGGAGACACTACAATGAGCAGTTCTTC	CASSIEGRRHYNEQFF
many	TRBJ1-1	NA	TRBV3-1	TGTGCCAGCAGCCAACCGGGACTCAGGGCGGACGTCATGAACACTGAAGCTTTCTTT	CASSQPGLRADVMNTEAFF
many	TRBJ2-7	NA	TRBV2	TGTGCCAGCAATGGGGAGGCCAATTCCTACGAGCAGTACTTC	CASNGEANSYEQYF
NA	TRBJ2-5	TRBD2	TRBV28	TGTGCCAGCACACGAGGGACTATCAGTAACTTC	CASTRGTISNF
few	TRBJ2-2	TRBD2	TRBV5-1	TGCGCCAGCAGCCTTCCGCGGGGCGGGGGGAACACCGGGGAGCTGTTTTTT	CASSLPRGGGNTGELFF
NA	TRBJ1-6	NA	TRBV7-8	TGTGCCAGCACCCAAGGCGGGGGGTATGGTTCACCCCTCCACTTT	CASTQGGGYGSPLHF
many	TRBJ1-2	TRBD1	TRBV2	TGTGCCAGCGGGGACAGTTATTATGGCTACACCTTC	CASGDSYYGYTF
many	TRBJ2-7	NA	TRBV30	TGTGCGTCCCGGGTATCCTACGAGCAGTACTTC	CASRVSYEQYF
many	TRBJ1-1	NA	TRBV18	TGTGCCAGCTCACCAGAGGGGGGGGGAGCCACTGAAGCTTTCTTT	CASSPEGGGATEAFF
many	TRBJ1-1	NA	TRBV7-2	TGTGCCAGCAGGTCACAGGGTCCGGGGACTGAAGCTTTCTTT	CASRSQGPGTEAFF
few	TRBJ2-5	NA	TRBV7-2	TGTGCCAGCGGCTTTTCGGGATGGGAGACCCAGTACTTC	CASGFSGWETQYF
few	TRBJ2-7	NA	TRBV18	TGTGCCAGCTCGCCACATCCTCAGGGCTACGAGCAGTACTTC	CASSPHPQGYEQYF
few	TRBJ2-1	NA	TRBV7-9	TGTGCCAGCAGCTCTAGTCGGGGCCTGTTCTTC	CASSSSRGLFF
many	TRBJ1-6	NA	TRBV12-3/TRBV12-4	TGTGCCAGCAGTTTAGAGACAGAAAATTCACCCCTCCACTTT	CASSLETENSPLHF
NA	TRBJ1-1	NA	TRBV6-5	TGTGCCAGCAGTTACTCGACATCTCAAGGGGGGACCACTGAAGCTTTCTTT	CASSYSTSQGGTTEAFF
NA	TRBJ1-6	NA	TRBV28	TGTGCCAGCAGTTTATACAGGGAGTGGGAATTTAATTCACCCCTCCACTTT	CASSLYREWEFNSPLHF
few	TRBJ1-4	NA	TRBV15	TGTGCCACCAGCAGAGTAGTGTGGACCCCGAATGAAAAACTGTTTTTT	CATSRVVWTPNEKLFF
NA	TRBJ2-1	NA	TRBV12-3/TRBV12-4	TGTGCCAGCAAACAACGGAGGGAGCAGTTCTTC	CASKQRREQFF
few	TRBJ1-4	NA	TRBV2	TGTGCCAGCAGGTTTACTGGAGAAAAACTGTTTTTT	CASRFTGEKLFF